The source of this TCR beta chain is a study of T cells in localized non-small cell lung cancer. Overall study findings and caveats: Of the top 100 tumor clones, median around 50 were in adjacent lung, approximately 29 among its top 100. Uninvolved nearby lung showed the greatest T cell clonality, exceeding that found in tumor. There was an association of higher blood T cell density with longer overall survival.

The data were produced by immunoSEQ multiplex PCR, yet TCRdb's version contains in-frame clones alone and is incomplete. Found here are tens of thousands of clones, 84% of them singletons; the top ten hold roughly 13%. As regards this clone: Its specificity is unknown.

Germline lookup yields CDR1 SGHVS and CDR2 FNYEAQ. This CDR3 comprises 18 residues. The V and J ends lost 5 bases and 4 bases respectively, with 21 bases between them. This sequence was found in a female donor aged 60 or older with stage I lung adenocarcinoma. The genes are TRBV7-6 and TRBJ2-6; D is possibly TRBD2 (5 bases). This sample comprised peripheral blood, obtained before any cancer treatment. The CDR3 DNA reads TGTGCCAGCAGCCTACTAGGTTATCCCAAGGCAGGGGCCAACGTCCTGACTTTC. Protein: CASSLLGYPKAGANVLTF. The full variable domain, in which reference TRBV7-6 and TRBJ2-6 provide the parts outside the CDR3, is GAGVSQSPRYKVTKRGQDVALRCDPISGHVSLYWYRQALGQGPEFLTYFNYEAQQDKSGLPNDRFSAERPEGSISTLTIQRTEQRDSAMYRCASSLLGYPKAGANVLTFGAGSRLTVL.